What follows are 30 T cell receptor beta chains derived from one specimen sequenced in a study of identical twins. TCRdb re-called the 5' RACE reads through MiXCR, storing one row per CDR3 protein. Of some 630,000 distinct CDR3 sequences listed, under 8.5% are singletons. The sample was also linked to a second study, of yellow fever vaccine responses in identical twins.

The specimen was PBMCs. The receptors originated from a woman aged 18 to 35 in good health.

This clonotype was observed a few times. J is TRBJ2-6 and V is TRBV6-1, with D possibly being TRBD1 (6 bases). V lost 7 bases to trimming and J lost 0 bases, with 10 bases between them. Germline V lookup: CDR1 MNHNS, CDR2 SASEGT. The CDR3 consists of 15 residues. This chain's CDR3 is CASTDRISGANVLTF. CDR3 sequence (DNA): TGTGCCAGCACCGACAGGATCTCTGGGGCCAACGTCCTGACTTTC.

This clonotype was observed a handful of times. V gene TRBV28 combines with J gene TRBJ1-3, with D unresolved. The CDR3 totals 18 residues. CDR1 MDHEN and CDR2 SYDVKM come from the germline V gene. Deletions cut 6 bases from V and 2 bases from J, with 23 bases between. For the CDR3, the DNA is TGTGCCAGCAGCCCCGGATATCTCTCGACTCCAGCTGGAAACACCATATATTTT. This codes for CASSPGYLSTPAGNTIYF.

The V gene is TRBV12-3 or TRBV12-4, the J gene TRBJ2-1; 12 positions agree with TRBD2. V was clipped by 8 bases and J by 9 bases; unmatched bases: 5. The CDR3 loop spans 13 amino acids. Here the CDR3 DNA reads TGTGCCAGCGAGCGACTAGCGGGAGCTGAGCAGTTCTTC. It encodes CASERLAGAEQFF.

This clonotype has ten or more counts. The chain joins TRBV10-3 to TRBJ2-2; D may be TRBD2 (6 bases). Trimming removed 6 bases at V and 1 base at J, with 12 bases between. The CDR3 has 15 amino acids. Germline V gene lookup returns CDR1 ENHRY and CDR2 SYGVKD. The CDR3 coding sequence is TGTGCCATCAGGGGGGGAGTACTGAACACCGGGGAGCTGTTTTTT. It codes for CAIRGGVLNTGELFF.

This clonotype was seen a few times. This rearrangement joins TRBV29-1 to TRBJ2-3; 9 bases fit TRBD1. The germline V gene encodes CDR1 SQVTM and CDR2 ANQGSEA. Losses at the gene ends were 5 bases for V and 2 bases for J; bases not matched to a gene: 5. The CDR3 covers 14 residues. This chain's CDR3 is CSVSQGAFTDTQYF. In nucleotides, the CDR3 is TGCAGCGTTTCACAGGGGGCCTTCACAGATACGCAGTATTTT.

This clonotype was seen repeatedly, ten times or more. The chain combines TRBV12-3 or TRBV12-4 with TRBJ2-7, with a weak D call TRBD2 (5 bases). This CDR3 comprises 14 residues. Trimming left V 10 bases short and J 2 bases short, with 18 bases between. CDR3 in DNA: TGTGCCATCCCGATTCAGCGGAGACCCTACGAGCAGTACTTC. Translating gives CAIPIQRRPYEQYF.

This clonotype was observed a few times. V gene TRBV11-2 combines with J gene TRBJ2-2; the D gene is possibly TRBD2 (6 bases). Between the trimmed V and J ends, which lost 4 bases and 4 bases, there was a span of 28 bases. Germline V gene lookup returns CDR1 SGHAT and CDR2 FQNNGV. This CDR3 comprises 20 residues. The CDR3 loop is CASSSFLGGSGYPATGELFF. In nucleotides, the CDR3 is TGTGCCAGCAGCTCCTTCCTCGGGGGTAGCGGATACCCCGCCACCGGGGAGCTGTTTTTT.

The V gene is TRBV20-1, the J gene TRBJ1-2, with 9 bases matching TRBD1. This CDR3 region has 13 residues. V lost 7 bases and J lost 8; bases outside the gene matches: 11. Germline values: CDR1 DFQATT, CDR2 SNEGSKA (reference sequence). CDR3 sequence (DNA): TGCAGTGTATGGCTTGGACAGGGGAGCGGCTACACCTTC. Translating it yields CSVWLGQGSGYTF.

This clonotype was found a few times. For the CDR3, the DNA is TGTGCCAGCAGTGATTGGGGCAAATACTCTGGGGCCAACGTCCTGACTTTC. It translates to CASSDWGKYSGANVLTF. The chain joins TRBV2 to TRBJ2-6, with D perhaps matching TRBD1 (5 bases). Germline V gene data show CDR1 as SNHLY and CDR2 as FYNNEI. The CDR3 length is 17 residues. The V end was cut by 3 bases, the J end by 0 bases, with 12 bases between.

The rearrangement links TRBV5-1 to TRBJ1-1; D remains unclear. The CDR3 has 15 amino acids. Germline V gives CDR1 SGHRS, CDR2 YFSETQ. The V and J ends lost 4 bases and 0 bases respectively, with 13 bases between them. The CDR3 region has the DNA TGCGCCAGCAGCCTCAACTCTCGGATGAACACTGAAGCTTTCTTT. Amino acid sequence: CASSLNSRMNTEAFF.

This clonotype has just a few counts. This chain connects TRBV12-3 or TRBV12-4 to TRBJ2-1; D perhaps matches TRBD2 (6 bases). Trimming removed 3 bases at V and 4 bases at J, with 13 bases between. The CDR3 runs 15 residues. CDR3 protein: CASSFEGGVYNEQFF. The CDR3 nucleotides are TGTGCCAGCAGTTTTGAGGGAGGTGTTTACAATGAGCAGTTCTTC.

CDR3 DNA: TGTGCCAGCTACCTCCGGGGACAGGGGGACAATGAGCAGTTCTTC. Amino acids: CASYLRGQGDNEQFF. The chain recombines TRBV12-3 or TRBV12-4 with TRBJ2-1; 11 bases align to TRBD1. V shed 8 bases, J shed 5 bases, and the junction held 8 bases outside the gene matches. This CDR3 is 15 amino acids long.

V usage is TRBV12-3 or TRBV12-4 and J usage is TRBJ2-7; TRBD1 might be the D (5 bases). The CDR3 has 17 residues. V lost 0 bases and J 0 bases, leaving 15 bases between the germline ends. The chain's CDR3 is CASSLAMGRASSYEQYF. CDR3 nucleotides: TGTGCCAGCAGTTTAGCGATGGGCAGGGCCTCCTCCTACGAGCAGTACTTC.

Here the CDR3 DNA reads TGTGCCATCAGTGAGTCGTCTTTGGATGAGACCCAGTACTTC. Protein sequence: CAISESSLDETQYF. V usage is TRBV10-3 and J usage is TRBJ2-5, with D hard to call. Deletions cut 0 bases from V and 5 bases from J, with 10 bases between. This CDR3 has 14 residues. Germline lookup yields CDR1 ENHRY and CDR2 SYGVKD.

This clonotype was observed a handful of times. For the CDR3, the DNA is TGTGCCATTAGCGGGAACACCGGGGAGCTGTTTTTT. Its translation: CAISGNTGELFF. V usage is TRBV10-3 and J usage is TRBJ2-2, with D maybe TRBD2 (6 bases). Looked up from germline, CDR1 is ENHRY and CDR2 is SYGVKD. The length of the CDR3 is 12 residues. Trimming pared 9 bases from V and 1 base from J, leaving 6 bases between.

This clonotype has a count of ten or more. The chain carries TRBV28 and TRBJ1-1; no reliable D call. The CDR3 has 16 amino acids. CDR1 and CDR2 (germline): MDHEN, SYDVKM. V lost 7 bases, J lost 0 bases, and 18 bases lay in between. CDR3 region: CASTPHGSVMNTEAFF. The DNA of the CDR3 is TGTGCCAGCACCCCACACGGCTCCGTAATGAACACTGAAGCTTTCTTT.

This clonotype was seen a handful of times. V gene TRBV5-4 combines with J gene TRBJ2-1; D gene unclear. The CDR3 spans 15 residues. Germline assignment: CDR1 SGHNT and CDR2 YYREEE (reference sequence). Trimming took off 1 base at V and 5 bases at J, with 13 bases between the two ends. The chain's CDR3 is CASSLYHQTNNEQFF. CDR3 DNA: TGTGCCAGCAGCTTGTACCATCAAACTAACAATGAGCAGTTCTTC. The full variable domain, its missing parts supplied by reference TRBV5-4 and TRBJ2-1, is ETGVTQSPTHLIKTRGQQVTLRCSSQSGHNTVSWYQQALGQGPQFIFQYYREEENGRGNFPPRFSGLQFPNYSSELNVNALELDDSALYLCASSLYHQTNNEQFFGPGTRLTVL.

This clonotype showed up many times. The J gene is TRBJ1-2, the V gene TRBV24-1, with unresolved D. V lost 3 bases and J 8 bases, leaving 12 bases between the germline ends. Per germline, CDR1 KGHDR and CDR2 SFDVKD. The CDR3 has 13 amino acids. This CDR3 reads CATSDRAEKGYTF. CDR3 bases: TGTGCCACCAGTGATAGGGCCGAAAAGGGCTACACCTTC.

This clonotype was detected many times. CDR3 sequence reads: CSAGHIGETQYF. CDR3 bases: TGCAGTGCTGGTCATATCGGGGAGACCCAGTACTTC. This rearrangement joins TRBV20-1 to TRBJ2-5; unclear D gene. Germline CDR1 reads DFQATT; CDR2 reads SNEGSKA (reference sequence). Trimming removed 5 bases from V and 5 bases from J, with 12 bases in between. There are 12 residues in the CDR3.

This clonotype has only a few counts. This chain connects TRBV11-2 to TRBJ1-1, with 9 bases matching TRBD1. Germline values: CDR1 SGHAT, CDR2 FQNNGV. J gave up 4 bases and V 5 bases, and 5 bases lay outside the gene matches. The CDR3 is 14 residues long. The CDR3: CASSTRQGGTEAFF. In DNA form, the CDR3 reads TGTGCCAGCAGCACCCGACAGGGGGGCACTGAAGCTTTCTTT.

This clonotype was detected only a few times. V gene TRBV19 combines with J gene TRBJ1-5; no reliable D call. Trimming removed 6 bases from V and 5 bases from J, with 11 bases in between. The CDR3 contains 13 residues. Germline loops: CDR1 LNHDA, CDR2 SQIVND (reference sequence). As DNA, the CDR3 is TGTGCCAGTAGCCCTAACCGGGATCAGCCCCAGCATTTT. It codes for CASSPNRDQPQHF.

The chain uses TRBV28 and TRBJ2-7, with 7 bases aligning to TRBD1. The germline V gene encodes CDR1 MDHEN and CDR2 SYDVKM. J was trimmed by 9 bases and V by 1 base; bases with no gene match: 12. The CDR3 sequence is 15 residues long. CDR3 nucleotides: TGTGCCAGCAGTTTATTGCCCCGGGACAGAGGTAGGCAGTACTTC. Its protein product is CASSLLPRDRGRQYF. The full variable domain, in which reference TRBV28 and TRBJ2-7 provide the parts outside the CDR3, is DVKVTQSSRYLVKRTGEKVFLECVQDMDHENMFWYRQDPGLGLRLIYFSYDVKMKEKGDIPEGYSVSREKKERFSLILESASTNQTSMYLCASSLLPRDRGRQYFGPGTRLTVT.

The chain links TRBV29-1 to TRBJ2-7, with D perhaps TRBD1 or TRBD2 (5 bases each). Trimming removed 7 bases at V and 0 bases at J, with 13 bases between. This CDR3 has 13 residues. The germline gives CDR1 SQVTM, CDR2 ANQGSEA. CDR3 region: CSGSRGPSYEQYF. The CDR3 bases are TGCAGCGGGAGTCGGGGCCCCTCCTACGAGCAGTACTTC.

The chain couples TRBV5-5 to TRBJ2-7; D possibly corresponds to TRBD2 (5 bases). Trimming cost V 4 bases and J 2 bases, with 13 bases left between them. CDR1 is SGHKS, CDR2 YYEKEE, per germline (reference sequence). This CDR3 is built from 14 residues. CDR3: CASSHGSGAYEQYF. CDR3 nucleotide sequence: TGTGCCAGCAGCCACGGAAGCGGAGCCTACGAGCAGTACTTC.

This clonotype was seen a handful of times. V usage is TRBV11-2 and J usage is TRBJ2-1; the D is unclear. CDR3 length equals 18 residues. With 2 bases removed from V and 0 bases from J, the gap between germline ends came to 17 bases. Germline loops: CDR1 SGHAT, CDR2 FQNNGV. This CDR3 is CASSLYPRALSSYNEQFF. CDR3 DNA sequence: TGTGCCAGCAGCTTATACCCTCGGGCGTTGAGCTCCTACAATGAGCAGTTCTTC.

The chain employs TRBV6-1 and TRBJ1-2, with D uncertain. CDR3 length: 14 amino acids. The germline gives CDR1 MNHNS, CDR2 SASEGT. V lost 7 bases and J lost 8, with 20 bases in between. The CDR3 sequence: CASTPTAGSLGYTF. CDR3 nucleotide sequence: TGTGCCAGCACTCCAACGGCGGGGTCACTGGGCTACACCTTC.

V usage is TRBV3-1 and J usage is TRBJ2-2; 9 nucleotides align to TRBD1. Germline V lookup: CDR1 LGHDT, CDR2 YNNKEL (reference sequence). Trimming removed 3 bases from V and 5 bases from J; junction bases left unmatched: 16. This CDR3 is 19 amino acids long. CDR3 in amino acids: CASSHRRTLRQGETGELFF. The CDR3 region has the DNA TGTGCCAGCAGCCACCGAAGGACCCTCCGACAGGGGGAGACCGGGGAGCTGTTTTTT.

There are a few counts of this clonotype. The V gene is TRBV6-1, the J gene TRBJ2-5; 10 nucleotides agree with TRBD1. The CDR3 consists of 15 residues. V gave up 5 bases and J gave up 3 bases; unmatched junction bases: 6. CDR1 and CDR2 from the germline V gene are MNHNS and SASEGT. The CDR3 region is CASSPGTGVKETQYF. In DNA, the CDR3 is TGTGCCAGCAGTCCCGGGACAGGGGTTAAAGAGACCCAGTACTTC.

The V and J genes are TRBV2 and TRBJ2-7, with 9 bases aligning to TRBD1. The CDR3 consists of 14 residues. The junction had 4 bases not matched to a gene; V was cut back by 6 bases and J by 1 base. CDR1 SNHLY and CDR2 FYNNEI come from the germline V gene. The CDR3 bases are TGTGCCAGCAGCCGGGACAGGGTGTCCTACGAGCAGTACGTC. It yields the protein CASSRDRVSYEQYV.

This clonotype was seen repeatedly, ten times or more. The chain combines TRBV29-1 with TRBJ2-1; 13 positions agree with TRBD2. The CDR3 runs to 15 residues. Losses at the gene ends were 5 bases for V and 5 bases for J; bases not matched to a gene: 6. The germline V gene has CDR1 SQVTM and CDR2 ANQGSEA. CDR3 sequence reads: CSVSRLAGGDNEQFF. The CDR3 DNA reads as TGCAGCGTTTCAAGACTAGCGGGGGGCGACAATGAGCAGTTCTTC.